Here is one T cell receptor (beta chain) with its context. The antigen remains undetermined. This record comes from a study of beta chain features in type 1 diabetes. Populations obtained by sorting all exceeded 95% purity. The CDR3 has 15 residues. Per germline, CDR1 SGDLS and CDR2 YYNGEE. Trimming took 4 bases from V and 4 from J; bases not matched to a gene: 7. Every bit of the isolated RNA underwent reverse transcription, so sequencing read expressed TCRB transcripts. The assay was immunoSEQ multiplex PCR, and TCRdb's table has in-frame clones only and misses some. This table holds around 300,000 clones, 13% to 15% found once. Study-level findings and limits: Researchers report that Type 1 diabetes patients had moderately but significantly shorter TCRB CDR3s across all four CD4+ subsets. Among type 1 diabetes patients, VDJ junctions had fewer insertions and more deletions. Sequencing from cDNA could over-represent high-TCR-expressing cells.

The sample was central memory CD4+ T cells from blood. This chain uses TRBV9 with TRBJ2-7; TRBD1 matches 11 bases. This sequence originates from a man in his thirties or forties in good health. The CDR3 protein is CASSFAGQGGYEQYF. The CDR3 nucleotides are TGTGCCAGCAGCTTCGCGGGACAGGGGGGATACGAGCAGTACTTC.